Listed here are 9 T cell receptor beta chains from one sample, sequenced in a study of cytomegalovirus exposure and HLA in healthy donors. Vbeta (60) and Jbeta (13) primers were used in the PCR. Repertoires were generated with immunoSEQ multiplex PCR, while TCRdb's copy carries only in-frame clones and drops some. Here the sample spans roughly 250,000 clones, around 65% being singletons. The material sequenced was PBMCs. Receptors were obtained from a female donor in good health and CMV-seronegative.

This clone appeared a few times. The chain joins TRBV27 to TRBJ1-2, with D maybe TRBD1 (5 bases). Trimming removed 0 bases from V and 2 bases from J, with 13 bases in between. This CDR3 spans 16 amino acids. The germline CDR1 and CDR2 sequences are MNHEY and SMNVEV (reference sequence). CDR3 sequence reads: CASSLSPQGPNYGYTF. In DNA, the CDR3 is TGTGCCAGCAGTTTATCTCCTCAGGGCCCAAACTATGGCTACACCTTC.

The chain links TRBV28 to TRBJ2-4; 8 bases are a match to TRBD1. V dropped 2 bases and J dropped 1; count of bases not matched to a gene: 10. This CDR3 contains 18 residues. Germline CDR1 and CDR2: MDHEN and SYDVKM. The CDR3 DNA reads TGTGCCAGCAGTTTAGGGGCCCAGGGGGCATTGGCCAAAAACATTCAGTACTTC. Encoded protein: CASSLGAQGALAKNIQYF. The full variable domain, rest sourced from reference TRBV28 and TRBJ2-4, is DVKVTQSSRYLVKRTGEKVFLECVQDMDHENMFWYRQDPGLGLRLIYFSYDVKMKEKGDIPEGYSVSREKKERFSLILESASTNQTSMYLCASSLGAQGALAKNIQYFGAGTRLSVL.

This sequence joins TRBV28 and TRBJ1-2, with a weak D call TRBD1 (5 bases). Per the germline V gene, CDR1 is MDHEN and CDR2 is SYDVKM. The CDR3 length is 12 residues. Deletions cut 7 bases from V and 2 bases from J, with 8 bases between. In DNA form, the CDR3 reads TGTGCCAGCACCGACAGCAACTATGGCTACACCTTC. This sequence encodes CASTDSNYGYTF.

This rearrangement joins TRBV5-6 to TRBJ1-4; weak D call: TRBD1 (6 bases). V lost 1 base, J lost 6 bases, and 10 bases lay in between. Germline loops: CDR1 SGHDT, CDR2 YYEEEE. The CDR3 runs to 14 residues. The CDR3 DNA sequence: TGTGCCAGCAGCTTGACCCAGGGGTATGAAAAACTGTTTTTT. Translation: CASSLTQGYEKLFF.

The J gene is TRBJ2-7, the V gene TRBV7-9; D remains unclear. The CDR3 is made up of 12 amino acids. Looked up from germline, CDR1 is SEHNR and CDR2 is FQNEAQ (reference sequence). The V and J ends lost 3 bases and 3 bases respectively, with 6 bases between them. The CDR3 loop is CASSLLGYEQYF. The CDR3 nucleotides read TGTGCCAGCAGCTTGCTAGGCTACGAGCAGTACTTC.

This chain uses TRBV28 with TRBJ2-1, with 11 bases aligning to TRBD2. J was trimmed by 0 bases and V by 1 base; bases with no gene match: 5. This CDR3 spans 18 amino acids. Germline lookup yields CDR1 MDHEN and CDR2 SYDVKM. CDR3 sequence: CASSLLLAGDASYNEQFF. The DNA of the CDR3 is TGTGCCAGCAGTTTATTACTAGCGGGAGATGCCTCCTACAATGAGCAGTTCTTC.

CDR3 DNA sequence: TGTGCCAGCAGCTTAGGGACAGGCCAGTTACTAGCGGGAGGGCTTGAGCAGTTCTTC. This sequence encodes CASSLGTGQLLAGGLEQFF. The chain is built from TRBV7-8 and TRBJ2-1; 13 nucleotides line up with TRBD2. V gave up 1 base and J gave up 9 bases; unmatched junction bases: 15. Germline CDR1 reads SGHVS; CDR2 reads FQNEAQ. The CDR3 contains 19 residues.

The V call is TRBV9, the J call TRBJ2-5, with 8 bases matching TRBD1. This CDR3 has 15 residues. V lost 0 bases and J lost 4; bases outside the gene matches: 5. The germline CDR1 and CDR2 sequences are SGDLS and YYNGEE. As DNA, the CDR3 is TGTGCCAGCAGCGTAGGCCAGGGGGCGGGAGAGACCCAGTACTTC. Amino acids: CASSVGQGAGETQYF. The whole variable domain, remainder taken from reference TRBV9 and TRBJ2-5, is DSGVTQTPKHLITATGQRVTLRCSPRSGDLSVYWYQQSLDQGLQFLIQYYNGEERAKGNILERFSAQQFPDLHSELNLSSLELGDSALYFCASSVGQGAGETQYFGPGTRLLVL.

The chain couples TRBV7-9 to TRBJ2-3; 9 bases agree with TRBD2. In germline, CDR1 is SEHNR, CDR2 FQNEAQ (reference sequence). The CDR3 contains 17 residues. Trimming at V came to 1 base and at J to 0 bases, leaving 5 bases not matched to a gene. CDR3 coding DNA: TGTGCCAGCAGCTTAGGCATGACTAGCGGAAGCACAGATACGCAGTATTTT. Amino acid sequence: CASSLGMTSGSTDTQYF. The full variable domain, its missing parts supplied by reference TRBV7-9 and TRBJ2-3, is DTGVSQNPRHKITKRGQNVTFRCDPISEHNRLYWYRQTLGQGPEFLTYFQNEAQLEKSRLLSDRFSAERPKGSFSTLEIQRTEQGDSAMYLCASSLGMTSGSTDTQYFGPGTRLTVL.